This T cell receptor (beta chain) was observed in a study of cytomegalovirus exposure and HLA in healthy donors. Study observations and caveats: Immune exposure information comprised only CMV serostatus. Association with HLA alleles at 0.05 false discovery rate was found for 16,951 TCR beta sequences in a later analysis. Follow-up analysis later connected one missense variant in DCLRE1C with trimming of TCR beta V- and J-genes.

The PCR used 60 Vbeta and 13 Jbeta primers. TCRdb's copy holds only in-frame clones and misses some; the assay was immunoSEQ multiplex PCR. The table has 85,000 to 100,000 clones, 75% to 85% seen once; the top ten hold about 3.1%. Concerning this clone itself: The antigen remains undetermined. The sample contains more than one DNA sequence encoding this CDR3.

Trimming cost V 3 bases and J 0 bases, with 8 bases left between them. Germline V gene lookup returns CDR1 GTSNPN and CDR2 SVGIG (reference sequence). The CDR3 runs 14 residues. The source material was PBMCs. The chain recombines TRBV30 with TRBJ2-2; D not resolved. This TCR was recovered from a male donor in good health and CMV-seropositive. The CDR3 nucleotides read TGTGCCTGGAGGGGCACAACGAACACCGGGGAGCTGTTTTTT. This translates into CAWRGTTNTGELFF.